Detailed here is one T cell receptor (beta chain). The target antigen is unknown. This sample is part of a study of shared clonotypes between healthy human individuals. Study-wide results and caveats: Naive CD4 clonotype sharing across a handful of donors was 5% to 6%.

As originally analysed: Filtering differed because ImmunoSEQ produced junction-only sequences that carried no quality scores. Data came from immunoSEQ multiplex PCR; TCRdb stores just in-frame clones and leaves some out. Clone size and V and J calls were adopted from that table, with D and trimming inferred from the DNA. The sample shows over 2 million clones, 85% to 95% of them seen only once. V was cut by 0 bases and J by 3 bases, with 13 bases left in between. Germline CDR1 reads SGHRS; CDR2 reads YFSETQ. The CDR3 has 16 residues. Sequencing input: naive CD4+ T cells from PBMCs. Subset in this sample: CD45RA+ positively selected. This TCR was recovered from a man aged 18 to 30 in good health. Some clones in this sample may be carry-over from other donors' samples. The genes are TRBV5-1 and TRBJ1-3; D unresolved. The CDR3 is CASSLVGLDFGNTIYF. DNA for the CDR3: TGCGCCAGCAGCTTGGTAGGGTTGGATTTTGGAAACACCATATATTTT.